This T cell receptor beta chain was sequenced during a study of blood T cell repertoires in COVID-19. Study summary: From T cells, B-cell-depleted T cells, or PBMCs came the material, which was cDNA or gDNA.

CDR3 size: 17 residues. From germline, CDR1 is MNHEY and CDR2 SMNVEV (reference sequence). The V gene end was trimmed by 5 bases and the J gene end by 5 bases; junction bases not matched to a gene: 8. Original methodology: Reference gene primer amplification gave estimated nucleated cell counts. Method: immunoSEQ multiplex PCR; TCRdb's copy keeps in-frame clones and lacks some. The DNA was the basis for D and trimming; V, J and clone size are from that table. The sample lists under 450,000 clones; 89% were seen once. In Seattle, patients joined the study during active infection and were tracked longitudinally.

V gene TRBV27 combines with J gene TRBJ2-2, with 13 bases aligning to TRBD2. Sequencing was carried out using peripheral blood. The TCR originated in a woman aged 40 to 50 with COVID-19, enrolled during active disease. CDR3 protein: CASSKPGLAGPTGELFF. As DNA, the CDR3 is TGTGCCAGCAGTAAACCGGGACTAGCGGGACCAACCGGGGAGCTGTTTTTT.